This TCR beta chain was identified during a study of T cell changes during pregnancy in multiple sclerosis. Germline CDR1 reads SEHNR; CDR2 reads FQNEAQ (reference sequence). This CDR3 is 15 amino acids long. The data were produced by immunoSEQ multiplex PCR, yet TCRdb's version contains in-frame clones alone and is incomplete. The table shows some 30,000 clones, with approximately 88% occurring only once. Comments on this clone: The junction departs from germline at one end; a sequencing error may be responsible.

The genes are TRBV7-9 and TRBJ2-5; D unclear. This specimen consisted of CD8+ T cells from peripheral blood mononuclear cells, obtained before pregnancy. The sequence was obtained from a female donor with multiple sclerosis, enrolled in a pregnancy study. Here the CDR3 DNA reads TGCGCCAGCAGCCAAGATGAGCGCCTTAAAGACACCCAGTACTTC. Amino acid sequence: CASSQDERLKDTQYF.